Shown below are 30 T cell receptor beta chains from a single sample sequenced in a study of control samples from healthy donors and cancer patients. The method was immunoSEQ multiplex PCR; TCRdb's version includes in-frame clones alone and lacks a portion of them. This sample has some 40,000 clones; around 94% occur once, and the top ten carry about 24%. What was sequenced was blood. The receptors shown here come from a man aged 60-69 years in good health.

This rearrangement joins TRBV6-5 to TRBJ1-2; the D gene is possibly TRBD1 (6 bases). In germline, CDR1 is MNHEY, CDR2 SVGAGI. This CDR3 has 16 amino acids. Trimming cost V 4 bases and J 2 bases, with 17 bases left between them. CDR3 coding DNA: TGTGCCAGCAGTTTTTATAACGGGGGCCCGAACTATGGCTACACCTTC. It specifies CASSFYNGGPNYGYTF.

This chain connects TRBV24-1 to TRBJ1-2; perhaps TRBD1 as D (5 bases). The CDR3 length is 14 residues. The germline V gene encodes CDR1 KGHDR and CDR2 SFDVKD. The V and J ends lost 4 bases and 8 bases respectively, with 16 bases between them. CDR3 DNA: TGTGCCACCAGTGAGTCAACAGGCCCTACGGGCTACACCTTC. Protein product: CATSESTGPTGYTF.

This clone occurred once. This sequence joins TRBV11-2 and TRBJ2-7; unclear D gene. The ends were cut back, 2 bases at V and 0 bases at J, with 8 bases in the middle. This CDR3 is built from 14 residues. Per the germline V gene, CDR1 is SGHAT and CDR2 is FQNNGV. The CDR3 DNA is TGTGCCAGCAGCTTACTCCGGAGCTCCTACGAGCAGTACTTC. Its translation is CASSLLRSSYEQYF.

CDR3 residues: CASSPDQNNEQFF. The CDR3 DNA reads TGTGCCAGCTCACCAGATCAGAACAATGAGCAGTTCTTC. The chain couples TRBV18 to TRBJ2-1; no firm D call. CDR3 size: 13 residues. Germline V lookup: CDR1 KGHSH, CDR2 LQKENI. V was trimmed by 2 bases and J by 5 bases, leaving 7 bases between them.

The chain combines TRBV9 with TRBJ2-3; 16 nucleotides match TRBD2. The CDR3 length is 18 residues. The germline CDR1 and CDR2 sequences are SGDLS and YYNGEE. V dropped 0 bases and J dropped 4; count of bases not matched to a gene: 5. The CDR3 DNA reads TGTGCCAGCAGCGTAGATGGGGGGACTAGCGGGAGGGCAGATACGCAGTATTTT. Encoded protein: CASSVDGGTSGRADTQYF.

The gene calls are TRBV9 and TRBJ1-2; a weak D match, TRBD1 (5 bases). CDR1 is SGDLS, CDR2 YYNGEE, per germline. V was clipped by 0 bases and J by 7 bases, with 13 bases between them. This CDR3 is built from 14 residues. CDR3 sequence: CASSVASGHGGYTF. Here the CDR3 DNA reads TGTGCCAGCAGCGTAGCTTCAGGGCACGGTGGCTACACCTTC.

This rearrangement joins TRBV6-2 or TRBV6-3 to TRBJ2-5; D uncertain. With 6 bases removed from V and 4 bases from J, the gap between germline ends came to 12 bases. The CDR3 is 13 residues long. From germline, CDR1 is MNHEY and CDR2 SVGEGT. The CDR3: CASSLGFPETQYF. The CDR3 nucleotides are TGTGCCAGCAGCCTGGGGTTCCCAGAGACCCAGTACTTC.

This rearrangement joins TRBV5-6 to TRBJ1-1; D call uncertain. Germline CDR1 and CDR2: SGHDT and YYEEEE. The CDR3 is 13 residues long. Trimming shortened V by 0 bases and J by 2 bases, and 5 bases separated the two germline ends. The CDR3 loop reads CASSLAVNTEAFF. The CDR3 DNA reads TGTGCCAGCAGCTTGGCGGTTAACACTGAAGCTTTCTTT.

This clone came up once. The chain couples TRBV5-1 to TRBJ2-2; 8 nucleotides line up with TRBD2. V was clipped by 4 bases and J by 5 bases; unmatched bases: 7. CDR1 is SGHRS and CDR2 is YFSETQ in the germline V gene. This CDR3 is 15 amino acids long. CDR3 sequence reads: CASSSSGRETGELFF. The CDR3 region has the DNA TGCGCCAGCAGCAGCAGCGGGAGAGAGACCGGGGAGCTGTTTTTT.

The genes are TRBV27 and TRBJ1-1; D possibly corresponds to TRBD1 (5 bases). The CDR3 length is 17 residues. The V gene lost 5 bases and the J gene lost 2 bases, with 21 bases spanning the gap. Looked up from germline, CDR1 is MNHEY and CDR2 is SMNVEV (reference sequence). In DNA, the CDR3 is TGTGCCAGCAGTCCCCGGAGAACACGGGGGGAAAACACTGAAGCTTTCTTT. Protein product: CASSPRRTRGENTEAFF.

The CDR3 region is CATSTGGAWQPQHF. CDR3 coding DNA: TGTGCCACGTCAACAGGGGGCGCTTGGCAGCCCCAGCATTTT. The genes are TRBV6-5 and TRBJ1-5, with 9 positions matching TRBD1. The CDR3 has 14 amino acids. In germline, CDR1 is MNHEY, CDR2 SVGAGI. With 10 bases clipped from V and 7 bases from J, the junction kept 11 bases outside the gene matches.

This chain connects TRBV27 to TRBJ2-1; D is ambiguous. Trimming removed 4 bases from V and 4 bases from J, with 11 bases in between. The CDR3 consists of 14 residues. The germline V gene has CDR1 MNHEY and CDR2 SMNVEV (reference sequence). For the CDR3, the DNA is TGTGCCAGCAGTTCTCTGCTATGGTACAATGAGCAGTTCTTC. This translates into CASSSLLWYNEQFF.

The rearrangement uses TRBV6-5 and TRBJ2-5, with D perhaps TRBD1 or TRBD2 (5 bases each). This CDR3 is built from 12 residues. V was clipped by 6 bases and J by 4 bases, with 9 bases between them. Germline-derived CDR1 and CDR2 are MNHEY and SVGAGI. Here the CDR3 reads CASSEGRETQYF. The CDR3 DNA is TGTGCCAGCAGCGAGGGGCGAGAGACCCAGTACTTC.

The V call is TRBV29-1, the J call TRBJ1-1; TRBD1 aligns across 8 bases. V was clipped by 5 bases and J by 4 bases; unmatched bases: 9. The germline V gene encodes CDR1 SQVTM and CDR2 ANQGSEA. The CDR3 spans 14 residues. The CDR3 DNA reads TGCAGCGTTTACACCCCAGGGGGCGGCACTGAAGCTTTCTTT. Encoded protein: CSVYTPGGGTEAFF.

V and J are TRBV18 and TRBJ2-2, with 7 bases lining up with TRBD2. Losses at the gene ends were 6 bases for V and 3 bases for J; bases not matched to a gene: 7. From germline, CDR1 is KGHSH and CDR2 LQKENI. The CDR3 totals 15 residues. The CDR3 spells CASSRPGLYTGELFF. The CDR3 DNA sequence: TGTGCCAGCTCGCGACCGGGACTATACACCGGGGAGCTGTTTTTT.

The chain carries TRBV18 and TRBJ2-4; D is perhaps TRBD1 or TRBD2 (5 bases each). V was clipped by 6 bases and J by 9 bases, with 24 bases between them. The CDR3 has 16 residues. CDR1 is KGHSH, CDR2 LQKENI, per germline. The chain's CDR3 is CASSQPESGLGGIQYF. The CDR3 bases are TGTGCCAGCTCTCAACCGGAATCGGGGCTCGGTGGCATTCAGTACTTC.

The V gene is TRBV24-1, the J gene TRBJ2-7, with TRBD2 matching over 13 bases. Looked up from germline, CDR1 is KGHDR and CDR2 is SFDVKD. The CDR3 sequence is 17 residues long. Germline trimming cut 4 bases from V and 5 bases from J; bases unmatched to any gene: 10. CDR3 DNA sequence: TGTGCCACCAGTGACCCTGGACTAGCGGGAGTGGCCAACGAGCAGTACTTC. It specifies CATSDPGLAGVANEQYF.

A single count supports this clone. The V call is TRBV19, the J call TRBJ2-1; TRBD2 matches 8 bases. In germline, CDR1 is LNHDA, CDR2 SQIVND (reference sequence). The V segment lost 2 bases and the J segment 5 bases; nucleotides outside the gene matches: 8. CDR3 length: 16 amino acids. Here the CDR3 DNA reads TGTGCCAGTAGTATACAATTTAGCGGGGCCAACAATGAGCAGTTCTTC. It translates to CASSIQFSGANNEQFF.

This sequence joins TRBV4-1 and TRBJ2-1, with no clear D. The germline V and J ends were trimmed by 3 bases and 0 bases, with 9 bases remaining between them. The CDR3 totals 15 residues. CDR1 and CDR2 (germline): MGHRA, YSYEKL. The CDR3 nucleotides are TGCGCCAGCAGCCAGTATCTGAGCTCCTACAATGAGCAGTTCTTC. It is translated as CASSQYLSSYNEQFF.

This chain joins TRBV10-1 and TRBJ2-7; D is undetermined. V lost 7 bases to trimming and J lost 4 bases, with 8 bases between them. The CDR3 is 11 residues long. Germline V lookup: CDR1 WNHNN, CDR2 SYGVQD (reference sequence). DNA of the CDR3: TGCGCCAGCAAGTTTTCGTACGAGCAGTACTTC. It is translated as CASKFSYEQYF.

The chain's CDR3 is CSVLGTGYEQYF. The CDR3 DNA reads as TGCAGCGTTTTAGGGACAGGGTACGAGCAGTACTTC. This chain uses TRBV29-1 with TRBJ2-7; TRBD1 matches 9 bases. The J segment lost 4 bases and the V segment lost 5 bases, leaving 3 bases of the junction unmatched. This CDR3 has 12 amino acids. CDR1 is SQVTM and CDR2 is ANQGSEA in the germline V gene.

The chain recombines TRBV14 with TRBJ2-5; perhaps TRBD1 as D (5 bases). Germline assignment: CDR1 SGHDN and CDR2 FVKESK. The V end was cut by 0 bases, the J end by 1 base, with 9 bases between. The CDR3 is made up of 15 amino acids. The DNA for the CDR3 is TGTGCCAGCAGCCAAGAGACCCAGGGCCAAGAGACCCAGTACTTC. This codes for CASSQETQGQETQYF.

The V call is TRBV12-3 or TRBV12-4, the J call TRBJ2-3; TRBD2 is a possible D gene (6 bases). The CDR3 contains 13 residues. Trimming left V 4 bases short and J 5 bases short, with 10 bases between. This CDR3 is CASSWAGKDTQYF. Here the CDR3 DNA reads TGTGCCAGCAGTTGGGCGGGAAAAGATACGCAGTATTTT.

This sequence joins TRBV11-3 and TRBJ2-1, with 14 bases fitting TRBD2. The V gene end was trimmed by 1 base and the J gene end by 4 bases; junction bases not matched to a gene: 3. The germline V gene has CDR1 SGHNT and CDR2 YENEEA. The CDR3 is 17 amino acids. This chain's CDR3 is CASSLGTSGGYYNEQFF. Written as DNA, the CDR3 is TGTGCCAGCAGCTTAGGGACTAGCGGGGGGTATTACAATGAGCAGTTCTTC.

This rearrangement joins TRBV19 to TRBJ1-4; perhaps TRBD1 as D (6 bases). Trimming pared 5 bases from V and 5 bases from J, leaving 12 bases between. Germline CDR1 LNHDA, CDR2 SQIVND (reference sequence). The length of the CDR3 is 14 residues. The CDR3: CASSLGAGNEKLFF. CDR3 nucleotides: TGTGCCAGTAGTCTGGGGGCGGGGAATGAAAAACTGTTTTTT.

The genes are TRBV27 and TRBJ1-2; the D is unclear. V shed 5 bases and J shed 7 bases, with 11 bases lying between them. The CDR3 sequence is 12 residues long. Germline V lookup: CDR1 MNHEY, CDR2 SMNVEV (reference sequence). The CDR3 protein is CASSPSVGGYTF. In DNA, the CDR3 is TGTGCCAGCAGTCCATCCGTGGGTGGCTACACCTTC.

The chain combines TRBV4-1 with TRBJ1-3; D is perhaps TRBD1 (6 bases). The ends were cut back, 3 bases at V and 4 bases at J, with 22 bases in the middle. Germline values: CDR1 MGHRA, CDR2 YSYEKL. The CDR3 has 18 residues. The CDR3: CASSQPADRPLAGNTIYF. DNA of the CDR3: TGCGCCAGCAGCCAGCCCGCGGACAGACCACTTGCAGGAAACACCATATATTTT.

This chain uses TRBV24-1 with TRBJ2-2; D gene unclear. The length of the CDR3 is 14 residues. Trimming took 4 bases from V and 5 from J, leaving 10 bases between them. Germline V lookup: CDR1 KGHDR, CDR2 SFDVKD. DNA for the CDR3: TGTGCCACCAGTGAGCCGGATAGGACCGGGGAGCTGTTTTTT. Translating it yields CATSEPDRTGELFF.

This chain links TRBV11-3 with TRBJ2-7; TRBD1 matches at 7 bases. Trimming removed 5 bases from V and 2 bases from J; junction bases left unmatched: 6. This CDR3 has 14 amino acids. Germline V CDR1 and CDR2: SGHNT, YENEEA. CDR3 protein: CASSDPGTAYEQYF. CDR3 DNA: TGTGCCAGCAGCGACCCCGGGACAGCCTACGAGCAGTACTTC.

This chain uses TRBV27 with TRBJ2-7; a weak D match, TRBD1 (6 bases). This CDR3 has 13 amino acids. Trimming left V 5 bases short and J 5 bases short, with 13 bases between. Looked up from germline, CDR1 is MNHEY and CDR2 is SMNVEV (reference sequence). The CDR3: CASSTGYADEQYF. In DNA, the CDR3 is TGTGCCAGCAGTACAGGGTATGCGGACGAGCAGTACTTC.